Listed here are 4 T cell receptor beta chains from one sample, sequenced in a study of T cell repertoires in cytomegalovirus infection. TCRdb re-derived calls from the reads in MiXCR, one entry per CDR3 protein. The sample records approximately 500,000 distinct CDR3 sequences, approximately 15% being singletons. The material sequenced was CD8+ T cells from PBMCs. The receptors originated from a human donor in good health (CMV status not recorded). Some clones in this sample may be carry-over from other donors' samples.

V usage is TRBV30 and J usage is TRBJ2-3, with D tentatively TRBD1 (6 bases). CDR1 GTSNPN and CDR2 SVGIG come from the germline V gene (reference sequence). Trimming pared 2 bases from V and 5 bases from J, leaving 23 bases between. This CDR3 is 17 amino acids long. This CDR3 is CAWSFDVGEGVVDTQYF. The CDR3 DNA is TGTGCCTGGAGTTTCGACGTGGGCGAGGGGGTAGTAGATACGCAGTATTTT.

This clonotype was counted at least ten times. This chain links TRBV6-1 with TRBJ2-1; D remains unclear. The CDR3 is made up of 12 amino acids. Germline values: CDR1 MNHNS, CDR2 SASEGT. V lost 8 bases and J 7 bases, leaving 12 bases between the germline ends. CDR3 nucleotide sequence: TGTGCCAGCCGAAAAGACGTGAATGAGCAGTTCTTC. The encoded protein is CASRKDVNEQFF.

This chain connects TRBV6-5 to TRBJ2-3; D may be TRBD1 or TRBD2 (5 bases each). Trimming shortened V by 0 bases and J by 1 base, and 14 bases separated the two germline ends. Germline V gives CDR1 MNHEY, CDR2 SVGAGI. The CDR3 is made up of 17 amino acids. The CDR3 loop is CASSYSSTGRGTDTQYF. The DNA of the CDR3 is TGTGCCAGCAGTTACTCGAGTACGGGGCGAGGCACAGATACGCAGTATTTT.

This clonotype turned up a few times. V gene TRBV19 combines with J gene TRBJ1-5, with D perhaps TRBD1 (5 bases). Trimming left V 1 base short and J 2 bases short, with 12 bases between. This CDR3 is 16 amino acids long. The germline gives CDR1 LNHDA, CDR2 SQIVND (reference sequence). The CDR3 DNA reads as TGTGCCAGTAGTATAGTCAGAGGGGTGCGCAATCAGCCCCAGCATTTT. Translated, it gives CASSIVRGVRNQPQHF. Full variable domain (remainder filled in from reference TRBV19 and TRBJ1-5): DGGITQSPKYLFRKEGQNVTLSCEQNLNHDAMYWYRQDPGQGLRLIYYSQIVNDFQKGDIAEGYSVSREKKESFPLTVTSAQKNPTAFYLCASSIVRGVRNQPQHFGDGTRLSIL.